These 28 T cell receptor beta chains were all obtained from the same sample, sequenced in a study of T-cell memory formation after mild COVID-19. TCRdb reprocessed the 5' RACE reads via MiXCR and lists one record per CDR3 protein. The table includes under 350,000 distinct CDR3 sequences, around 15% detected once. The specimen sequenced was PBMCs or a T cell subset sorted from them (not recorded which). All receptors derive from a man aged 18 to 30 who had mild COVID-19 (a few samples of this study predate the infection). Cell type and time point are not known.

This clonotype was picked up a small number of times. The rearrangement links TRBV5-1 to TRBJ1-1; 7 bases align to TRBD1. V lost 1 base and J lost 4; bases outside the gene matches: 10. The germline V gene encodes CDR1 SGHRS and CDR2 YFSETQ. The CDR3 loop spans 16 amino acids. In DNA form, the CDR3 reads TGCGCCAGCAGCTTGCGTCAGGGGGGTAGCGGCACTGAAGCTTTCTTT. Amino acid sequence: CASSLRQGGSGTEAFF.

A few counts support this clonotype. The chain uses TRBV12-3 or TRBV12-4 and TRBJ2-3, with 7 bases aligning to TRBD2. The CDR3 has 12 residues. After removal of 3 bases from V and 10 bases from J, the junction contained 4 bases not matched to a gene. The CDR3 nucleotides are TGTGCCAGCAGTTTGGTGCGGGGGTCGCAGTATTTT. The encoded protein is CASSLVRGSQYF.

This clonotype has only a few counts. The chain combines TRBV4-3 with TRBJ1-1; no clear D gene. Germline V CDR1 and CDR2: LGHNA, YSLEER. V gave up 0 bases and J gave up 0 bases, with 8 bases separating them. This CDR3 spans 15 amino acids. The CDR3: CASSQDGRVNTEAFF. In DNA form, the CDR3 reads TGCGCCAGCAGCCAAGATGGTCGGGTGAACACTGAAGCTTTCTTT.

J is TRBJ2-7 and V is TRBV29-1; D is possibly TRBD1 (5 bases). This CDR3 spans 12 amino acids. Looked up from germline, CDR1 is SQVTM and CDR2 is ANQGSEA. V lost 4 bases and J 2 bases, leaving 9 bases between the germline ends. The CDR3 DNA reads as TGCAGCGTTGCTGTCAGGGCCTACGAGCAGTACTTC. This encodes CSVAVRAYEQYF.

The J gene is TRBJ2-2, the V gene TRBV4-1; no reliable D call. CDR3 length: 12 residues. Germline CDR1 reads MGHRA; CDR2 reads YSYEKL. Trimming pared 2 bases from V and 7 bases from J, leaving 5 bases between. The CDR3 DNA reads TGCGCCAGCAGCCAACCCTTCGGGGAGCTGTTTTTT. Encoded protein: CASSQPFGELFF.

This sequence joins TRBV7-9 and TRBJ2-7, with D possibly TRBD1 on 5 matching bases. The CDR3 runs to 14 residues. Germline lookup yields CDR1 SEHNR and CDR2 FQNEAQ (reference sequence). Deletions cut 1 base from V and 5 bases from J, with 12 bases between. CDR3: CASSLEQGRNEQYF. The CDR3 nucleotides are TGTGCCAGCAGCTTAGAGCAGGGCAGAAACGAGCAGTACTTC.

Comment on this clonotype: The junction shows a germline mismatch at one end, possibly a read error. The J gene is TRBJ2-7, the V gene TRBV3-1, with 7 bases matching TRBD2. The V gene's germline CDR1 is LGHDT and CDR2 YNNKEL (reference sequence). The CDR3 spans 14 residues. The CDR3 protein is CASSLGLVSHEQYF. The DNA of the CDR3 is TGTGCCAGCAGCCTCGGACTAGTCTCCCACGAGCAGTACTTC.

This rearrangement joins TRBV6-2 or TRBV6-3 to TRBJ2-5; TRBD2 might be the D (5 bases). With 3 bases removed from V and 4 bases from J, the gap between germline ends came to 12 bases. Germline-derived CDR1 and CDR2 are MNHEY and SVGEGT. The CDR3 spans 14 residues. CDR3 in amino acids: CASSYRRTPETQYF. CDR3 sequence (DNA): TGTGCCAGCAGTTATAGACGGACTCCAGAGACCCAGTACTTC.

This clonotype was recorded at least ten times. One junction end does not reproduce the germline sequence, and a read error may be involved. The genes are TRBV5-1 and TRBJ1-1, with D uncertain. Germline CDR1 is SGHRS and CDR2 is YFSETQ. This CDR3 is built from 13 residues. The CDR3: CASSLAGNTEAFF. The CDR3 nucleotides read TGTGCCAGCAGCTTAGCAGGGAACACTGAAGCTTTCTTT.

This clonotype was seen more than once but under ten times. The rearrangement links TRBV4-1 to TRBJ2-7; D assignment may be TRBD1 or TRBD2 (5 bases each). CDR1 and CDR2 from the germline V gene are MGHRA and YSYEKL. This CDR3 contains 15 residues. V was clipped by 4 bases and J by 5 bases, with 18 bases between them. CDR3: CASSPLGEGIDEQYF. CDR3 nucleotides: TGCGCCAGCAGCCCCCTGGGGGAAGGAATAGACGAGCAGTACTTC.

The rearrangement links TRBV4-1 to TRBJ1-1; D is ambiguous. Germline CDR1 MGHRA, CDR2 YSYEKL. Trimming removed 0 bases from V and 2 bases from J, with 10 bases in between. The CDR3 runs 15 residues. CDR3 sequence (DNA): TGCGCCAGCAGCCAAGAAGTAGGCAGAAACACTGAAGCTTTCTTT. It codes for CASSQEVGRNTEAFF.

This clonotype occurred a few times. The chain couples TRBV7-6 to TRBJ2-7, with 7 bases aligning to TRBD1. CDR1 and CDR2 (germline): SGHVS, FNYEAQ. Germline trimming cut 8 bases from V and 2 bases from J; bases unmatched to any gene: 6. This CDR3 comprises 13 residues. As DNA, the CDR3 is TGTGCCAGCGGCCAAACAGGGGCCTACGAGCAGTACTTC. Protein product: CASGQTGAYEQYF.

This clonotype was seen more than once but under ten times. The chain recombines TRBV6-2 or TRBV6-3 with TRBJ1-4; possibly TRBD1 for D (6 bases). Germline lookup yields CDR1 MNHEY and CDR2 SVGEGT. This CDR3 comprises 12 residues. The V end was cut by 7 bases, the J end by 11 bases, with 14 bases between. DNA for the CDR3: TGTGCCAGCATGTGGGGGCGCGTGAAACTGTTTTTT. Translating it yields CASMWGRVKLFF.

The CDR3 here is CSVGQRYYNEQFF. In DNA, the CDR3 is TGCAGCGTGGGACAGCGGTACTACAATGAGCAGTTCTTC. The chain employs TRBV29-1 and TRBJ2-1, with 7 positions matching TRBD1. This CDR3 spans 13 amino acids. After removal of 6 bases from V and 3 bases from J, the junction contained 5 bases not matched to a gene. Germline CDR1 is SQVTM and CDR2 is ANQGSEA.

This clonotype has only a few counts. The DNA for the CDR3 is TGTGCCAGCAGCTTTCATTGGACAGGGGTAAATGAGCAGTTCTTC. This gives the protein CASSFHWTGVNEQFF. The chain has TRBV5-5 and TRBJ2-1, with TRBD1 matching over 9 bases. This CDR3 has 15 residues. Trimming took 2 bases from V and 7 from J; bases not matched to a gene: 7. Germline assignment: CDR1 SGHKS and CDR2 YYEKEE (reference sequence).

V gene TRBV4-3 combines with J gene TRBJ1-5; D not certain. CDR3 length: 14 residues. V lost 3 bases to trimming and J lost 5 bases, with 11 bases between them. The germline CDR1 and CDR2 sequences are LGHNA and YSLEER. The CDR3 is CASSQNLGDQPQHF. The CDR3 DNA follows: TGCGCCAGCAGCCAGAACTTGGGAGATCAGCCCCAGCATTTT.

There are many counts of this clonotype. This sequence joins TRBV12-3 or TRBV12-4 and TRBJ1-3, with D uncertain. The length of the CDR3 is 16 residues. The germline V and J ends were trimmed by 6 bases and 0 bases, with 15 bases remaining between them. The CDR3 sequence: CASSAFGHLSGNTIYF. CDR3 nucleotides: TGTGCCAGCAGCGCCTTCGGCCACCTCTCTGGAAACACCATATATTTT.

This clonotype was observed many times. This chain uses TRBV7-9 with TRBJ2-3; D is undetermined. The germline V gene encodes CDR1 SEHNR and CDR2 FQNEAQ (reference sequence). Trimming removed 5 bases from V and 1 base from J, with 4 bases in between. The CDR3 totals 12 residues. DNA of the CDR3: TGTGCCAGCAGCCAACGCACAGATACGCAGTATTTT. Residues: CASSQRTDTQYF.

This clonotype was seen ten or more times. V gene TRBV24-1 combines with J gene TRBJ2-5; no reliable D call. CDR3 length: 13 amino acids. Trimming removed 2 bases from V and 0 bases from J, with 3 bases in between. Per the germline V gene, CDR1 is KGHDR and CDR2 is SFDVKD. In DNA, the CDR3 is TGTGCCACCAGTGATTCGTACCAAGAGACCCAGTACTTC. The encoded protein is CATSDSYQETQYF.

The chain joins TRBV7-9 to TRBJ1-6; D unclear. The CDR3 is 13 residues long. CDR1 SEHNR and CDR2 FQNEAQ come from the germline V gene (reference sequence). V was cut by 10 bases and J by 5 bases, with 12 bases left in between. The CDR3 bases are TGTGCCACCAAGGGCCGACATAATTCACCCCTCCACTTT. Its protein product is CATKGRHNSPLHF.

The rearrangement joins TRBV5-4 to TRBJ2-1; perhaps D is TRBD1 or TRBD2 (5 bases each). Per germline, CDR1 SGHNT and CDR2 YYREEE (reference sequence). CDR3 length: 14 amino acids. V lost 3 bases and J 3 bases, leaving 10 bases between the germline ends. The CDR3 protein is CASSWQGRYNEQFF. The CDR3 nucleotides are TGTGCCAGCAGCTGGCAGGGACGCTACAATGAGCAGTTCTTC.

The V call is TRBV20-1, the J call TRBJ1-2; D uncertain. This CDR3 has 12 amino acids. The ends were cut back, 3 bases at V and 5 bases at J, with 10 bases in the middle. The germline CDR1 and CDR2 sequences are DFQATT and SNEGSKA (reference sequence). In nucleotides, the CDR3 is TGCAGTGCTAGTCGGCAGGCGTATGGCTACACCTTC. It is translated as CSASRQAYGYTF.

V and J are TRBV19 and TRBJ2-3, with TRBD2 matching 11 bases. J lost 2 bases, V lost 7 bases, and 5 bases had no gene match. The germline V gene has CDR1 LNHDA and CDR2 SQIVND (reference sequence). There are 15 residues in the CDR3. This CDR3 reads CASTTGLADTDTQYF. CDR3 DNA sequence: TGTGCCAGTACCACGGGACTAGCGGACACAGATACGCAGTATTTT.

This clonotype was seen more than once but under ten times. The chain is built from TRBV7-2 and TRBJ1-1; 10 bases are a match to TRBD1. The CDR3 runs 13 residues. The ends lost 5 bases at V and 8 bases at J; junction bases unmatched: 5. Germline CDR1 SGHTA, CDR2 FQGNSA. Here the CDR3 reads CASSGDRGREAFF. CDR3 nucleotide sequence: TGTGCCAGCAGCGGGGACAGGGGCAGAGAAGCTTTCTTT.

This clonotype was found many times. The CDR3 nucleotides are TGTGCCAGCAGCTTCCAGGTTGACATATTCAATGAGCAGTTCTTC. It encodes CASSFQVDIFNEQFF. The rearrangement uses TRBV7-2 and TRBJ2-1; the D is unclear. Trimming removed 3 bases at V and 6 bases at J, with 15 bases between. CDR3 length equals 15 residues. Germline lookup yields CDR1 SGHTA and CDR2 FQGNSA.

CDR3 protein: CASTEGVTQYF. CDR3 DNA: TGTGCCAGCACCGAGGGGGTGACCCAGTACTTC. The chain recombines TRBV5-6 with TRBJ2-5; maybe TRBD1 (6 bases). With 6 bases removed from V and 7 bases from J, the gap between germline ends came to 10 bases. Germline V CDR1 and CDR2: SGHDT, YYEEEE. The length of the CDR3 is 11 residues.

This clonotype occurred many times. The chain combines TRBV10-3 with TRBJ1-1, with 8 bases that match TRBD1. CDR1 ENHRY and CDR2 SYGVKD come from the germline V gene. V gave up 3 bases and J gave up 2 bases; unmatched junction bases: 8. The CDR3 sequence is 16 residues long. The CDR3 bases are TGTGCCATCAGTGACGTTACAGGGGGGTATAACACTGAAGCTTTCTTT. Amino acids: CAISDVTGGYNTEAFF.

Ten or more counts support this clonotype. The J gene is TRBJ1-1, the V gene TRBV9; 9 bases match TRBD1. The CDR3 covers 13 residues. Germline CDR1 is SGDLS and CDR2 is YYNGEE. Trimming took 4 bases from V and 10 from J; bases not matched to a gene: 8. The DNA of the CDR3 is TGTGCCAGCAGCTCCGACAGGGGGGAGACAGCTTTCTTT. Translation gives CASSSDRGETAFF. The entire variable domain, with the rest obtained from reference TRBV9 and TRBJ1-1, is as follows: DSGVTQTPKHLITATGQRVTLRCSPRSGDLSVYWYQQSLDQGLQFLIQYYNGEERAKGNILERFSAQQFPDLHSELNLSSLELGDSALYFCASSSDRGETAFFGQGTRLTVV.